This T cell receptor beta chain originates from a study of T cells in Graves' hyperthyroidism and ophthalmopathy (dated by TCRdb to the late 2010s). In terms of the full investigation: Peripheral blood was sampled at the time of initial diagnosis, prior to any treatment. The approximately 90 discovery patients were divided at random into training and test sets in a 7:3 ratio. TCR Vbeta CDR3 sequencing of around 130 peripheral blood samples (43 ophthalmopathy, 70 to 85 hyperthyroidism and some 17 progressor patients) is reported in the paper. A discovery cohort of about a hundred patients, 43 with Graves' ophthalmopathy and about 58 with stable Graves' hyperthyroidism, was used to find distinguishing TCR V-J signatures. Once sampling was done, hyperthyroidism patients were given methimazole at a starting dose of 30 mg daily, whereas ophthalmopathy patients were given high-dose intravenous methylprednisolone. Prospective prediction of ophthalmopathy was tested in an independent validation cohort of fewer than 20 hyperthyroidism patients and around 16 patients who later progressed to ophthalmopathy. In addition, the study compared T-cell repertoires in thyroid tissue and in blood from a handful of Graves' hyperthyroidism patients. Results the study describes overall, beyond this receptor: Blood samples also contained most of the expanded thyroid clonotypes (frequency above 0.001), which suggests that blood repertoires may reflect thyroid immune responses. No statistical method was used to set the sample size in advance, and investigators knew the group allocation. A model built on a 13 V-J signature distinguished ophthalmopathy from stable hyperthyroidism, reaching roughly 88% sensitivity and about 81% specificity in cross-validation and 80%/75% in testing. During validation, the model predicted progression to ophthalmopathy a median of approximately six months ahead of onset, with almost 71% sensitivity and 72.22% specificity.

This clonotype appeared a single time. What this receptor recognizes is not known. Base qualities are missing; no much larger clone stands one base away. One read alone is a weak basis. Amplification of TCR beta CDR3 regions was carried out from RNA transcripts. For the first round of RT-PCR on the TCR CDR3, the HTBI primer set was used together with the Qiagen OneStep RT-PCR kit. Libraries were constructed in a second round of multiplex PCR, after which size selection and purification were carried out. Paired-end sequencing of the libraries was performed with 100 bp reads on an Illumina HiSeq2000. In the authors' own workflow: SOAPnuke was used to process the raw data, removing reads that contained adapters or uncalled bases, had a mean Phred below 15, or lacked an exact match to the constant primer or identifier. COPE v1.2.5 was used to merge the high-quality paired reads, and each unique nucleotide sequence was defined as a clonotype. MiTCR v1.1 was used to align clonotypes to the IMGT TRBV, TRBD and TRBJ reference segments. The analysis included only V-J combinations with a frequency above 0.0001, which together covered roughly 99% of the repertoires. The TCS score was defined as the ratio of F50 (clonal expansion) to E x V (chaos), calculated using BLOSUM62-based TCRdist between CDR3 peptides within each V-J. Welch's t-statistics and random forest reduced roughly 500 V-J features to 10 to 15, which were used in a naive Bayes classifier (R e1071). TCRdb reworked the public reads: Q25 trimming with fastp, MiXCR clone assembly, productive beta chains retained. Each CDR3 protein gets just one entry, which takes the most common genes and DNA from the rows behind it. The V and J calls shown here were made by TCRdb, not taken from the authors' results. Here the sample has about 52,000 distinct CDR3 sequences; approximately 52% occur a single time. Jointly, the top ten make up approximately 9% of the sample.

Sequences LNHDA (CDR1) and SQIVND (CDR2) are obtained from the germline V gene (reference sequence). CDR3 length: 14 amino acids, cysteine to phenylalanine. Only CDR3 DNA remains: 42 bases, in frame from the first base. After removal of 5 bases from V and 3 bases from J, the junction retains 7 bases not matched to a gene. Moderately to severely active disease, a Clinical Activity Score of at least 3, a NOSPECS grade of at least 4, and a duration under 3 months were present in ophthalmopathy patients. Any patient with an uncontrolled infection, another autoimmune disease, pregnancy or lactation was excluded. Diagnoses were established on the basis of clinical symptoms, serum thyroxine and TRAb, thyroid ultrasound, and orbital computed tomography. PBMCs were isolated from approximately 10 ml of fresh peripheral blood by Ficoll-Paque density gradient centrifugation. Total RNA was extracted using Trizol reagent, and RNA quality was assessed on an Agilent 2100 Bioanalyzer.

The source is a woman aged 50 to 65 with Graves' ophthalmopathy. The rearrangement joined TRBV19 to TRBJ2-7, with 7 bases aligning to TRBD1. The sequenced material came from blood. The CDR3 here reads CASSWTGLGYEQYF. At the DNA level, the sequence is TGTGCCAGTAGTTGGACAGGTTTAGGCTACGAGCAGTACTTC.